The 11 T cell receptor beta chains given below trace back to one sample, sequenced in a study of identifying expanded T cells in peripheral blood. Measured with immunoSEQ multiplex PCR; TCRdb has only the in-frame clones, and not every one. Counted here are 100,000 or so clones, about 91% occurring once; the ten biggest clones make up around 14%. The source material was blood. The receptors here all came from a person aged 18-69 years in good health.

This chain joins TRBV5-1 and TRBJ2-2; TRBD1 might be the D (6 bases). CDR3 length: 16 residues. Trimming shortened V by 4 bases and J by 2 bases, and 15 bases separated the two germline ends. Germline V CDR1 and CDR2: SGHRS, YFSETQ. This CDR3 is CASSVQGGGNTGELFF. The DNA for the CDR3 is TGCGCCAGCAGCGTACAGGGTGGGGGAAACACCGGGGAGCTGTTTTTT.

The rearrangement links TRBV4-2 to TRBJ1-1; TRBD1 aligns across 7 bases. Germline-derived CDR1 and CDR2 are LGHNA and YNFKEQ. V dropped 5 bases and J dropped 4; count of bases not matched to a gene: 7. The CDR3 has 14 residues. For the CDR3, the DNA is TGTGCCAGCAGCTCCGACAGGGCTGGCACTGAAGCTTTCTTT. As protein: CASSSDRAGTEAFF.

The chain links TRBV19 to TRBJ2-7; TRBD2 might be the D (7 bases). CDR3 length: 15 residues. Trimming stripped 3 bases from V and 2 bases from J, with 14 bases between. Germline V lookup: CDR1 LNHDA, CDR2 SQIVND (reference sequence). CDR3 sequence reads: CASSIVAGAPYEQYF. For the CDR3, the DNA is TGTGCCAGTAGTATTGTTGCGGGGGCCCCCTACGAGCAGTACTTC.

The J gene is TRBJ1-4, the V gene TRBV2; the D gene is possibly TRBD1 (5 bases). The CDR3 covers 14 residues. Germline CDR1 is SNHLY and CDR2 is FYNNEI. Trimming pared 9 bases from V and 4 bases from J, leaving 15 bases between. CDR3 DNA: TGTGCCAGTGGAACAGGCATCGATAATGAAAAACTGTTTTTT. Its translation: CASGTGIDNEKLFF. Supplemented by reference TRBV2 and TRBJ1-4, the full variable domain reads EPEVTQTPSHQVTQMGQEVILRCVPISNHLYFYWYRQILGQKVEFLVSFYNNEISEKSEIFDDQFSVERPDGSNFTLKIRSTKLEDSAMYFCASGTGIDNEKLFFGSGTQLSVL.

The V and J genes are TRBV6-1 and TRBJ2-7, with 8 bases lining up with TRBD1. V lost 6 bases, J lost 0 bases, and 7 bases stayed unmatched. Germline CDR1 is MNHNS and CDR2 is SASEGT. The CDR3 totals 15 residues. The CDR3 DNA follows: TGTGCCAGCAGCGCCAGCAGGGGGCGCTCCTACGAGCAGTACTTC. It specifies CASSASRGRSYEQYF.

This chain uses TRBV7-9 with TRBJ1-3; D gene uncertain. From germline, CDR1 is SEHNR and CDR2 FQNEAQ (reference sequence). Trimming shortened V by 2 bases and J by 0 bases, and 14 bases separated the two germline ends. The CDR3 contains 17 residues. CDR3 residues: CASSLSPGRISGNTIYF. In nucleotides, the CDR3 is TGTGCCAGCAGCTTATCTCCGGGCCGAATCTCTGGAAACACCATATATTTT.

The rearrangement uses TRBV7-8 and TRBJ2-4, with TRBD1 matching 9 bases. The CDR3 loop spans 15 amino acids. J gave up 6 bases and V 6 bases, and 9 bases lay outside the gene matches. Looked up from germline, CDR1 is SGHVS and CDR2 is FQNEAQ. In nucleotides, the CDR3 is TGTGCCAGCAGACAAAGTACAGGGGGCGGAAACATTCAGTACTTC. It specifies CASRQSTGGGNIQYF.

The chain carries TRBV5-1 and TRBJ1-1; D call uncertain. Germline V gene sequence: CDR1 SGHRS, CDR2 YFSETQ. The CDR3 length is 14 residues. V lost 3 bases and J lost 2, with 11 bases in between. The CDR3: CASSSLAGNTEAFF. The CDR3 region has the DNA TGCGCCAGCAGCTCCTTGGCGGGTAACACTGAAGCTTTCTTT. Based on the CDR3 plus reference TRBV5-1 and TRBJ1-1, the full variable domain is KAGVTQTPRYLIKTRGQQVTLSCSPISGHRSVSWYQQTPGQGLQFLFEYFSETQRNKGNFPGRFSGRQFSNSRSEMNVSTLELGDSALYLCASSSLAGNTEAFFGQGTRLTVV.

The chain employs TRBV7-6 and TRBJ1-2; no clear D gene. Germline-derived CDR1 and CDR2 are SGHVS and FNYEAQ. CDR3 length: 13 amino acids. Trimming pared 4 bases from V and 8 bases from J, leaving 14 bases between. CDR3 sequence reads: CASSWGGAKGYTF. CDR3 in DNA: TGTGCCAGCAGCTGGGGAGGAGCGAAAGGCTACACCTTC. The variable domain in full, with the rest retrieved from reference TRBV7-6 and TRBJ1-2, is GAGVSQSPRYKVTKRGQDVALRCDPISGHVSLYWYRQALGQGPEFLTYFNYEAQQDKSGLPNDRFSAERPEGSISTLTIQRTEQRDSAMYRCASSWGGAKGYTFGSGTRLTVV.

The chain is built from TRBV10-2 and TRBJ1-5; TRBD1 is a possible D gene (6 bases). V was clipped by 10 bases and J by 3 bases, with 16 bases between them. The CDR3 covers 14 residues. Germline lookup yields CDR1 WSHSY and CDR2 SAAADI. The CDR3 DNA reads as TGCGCCACCCAAGGGGGGCAGCCCAATCAGCCCCAGCATTTT. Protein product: CATQGGQPNQPQHF.

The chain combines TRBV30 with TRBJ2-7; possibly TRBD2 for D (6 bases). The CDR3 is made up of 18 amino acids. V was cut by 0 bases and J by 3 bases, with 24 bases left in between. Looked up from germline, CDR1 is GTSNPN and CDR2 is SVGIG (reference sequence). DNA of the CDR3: TGTGCCTGGAGTGTACGGGCCGGTAAGGGTCGGGGGTACTACGAGCAGTACTTC. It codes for CAWSVRAGKGRGYYEQYF.